This T cell receptor (beta chain) came from a study of cytomegalovirus exposure and HLA in healthy donors. This PCR relied on a set of 60 Vbeta primers and 13 Jbeta primers. In the original analysis: Unique TCR beta chains numbered around 80 million in a later analysis, with roughly 10 million shared. Clones were sequenced by immunoSEQ multiplex PCR, and TCRdb holds only the in-frame ones, with some missing. The D gene and trimming were derived from the DNA, and the V and J assignments and clone size from that table. This sample has some 150,000 clones; roughly 80% occur once, and the top ten carry less than 3.5%. A note on this clone: A read error may produce the germline difference seen at one junction end.

The TCR originated in a woman in her 30s in good health and CMV-seronegative. The source material was PBMCs.

The CDR3, as DNA: TGTGCAAGCACCCAGGGGGATAATGAAAAACTGTTTTTT. Translating it yields CASTQGDNEKLFF. The rearrangement links TRBV7-9 to TRBJ1-4; 7 bases align to TRBD1. The germline CDR1 and CDR2 sequences are SEHNR and FQNEAQ (reference sequence). There are 13 residues in the CDR3.